This T cell receptor (beta chain) appears in the sequencing data of a study of early T cells in non-severe SARS-CoV-2 infection. Across the study: Bulk RNA taken from unsorted whole blood was sequenced, leaving chains unpaired.

Via MiXCR, TCRdb re-called the 5' RACE reads, giving one row per CDR3 protein. The data show tens of thousands of distinct CDR3 sequences, around 4% seen once. Points on this clonotype: The antigen is undetermined.

CDR3 length: 14 amino acids. From germline, CDR1 is MNHNS and CDR2 SASEGT. Trimming shortened V by 11 bases and J by 3 bases, and 14 bases separated the two germline ends. Whole-study results and caveats: CD4 and private specificities were missed by VDJdb matching, which favored anti-spike CD8 responses.

This receptor was obtained from an adult who was a healthcare worker with PCR-confirmed SARS-CoV-2 infection or an uninfected control (not recorded which). The specimen was whole blood. The chain has TRBV6-1 and TRBJ2-6, with D possibly being TRBD1 (6 bases). The CDR3: CAVSTGNGANVLTF. The CDR3 region has the DNA TGTGCCGTTTCAACAGGGAATGGGGCCAACGTCCTGACTTTC.